This T cell receptor (beta chain) was profiled in a study of regulatory T cells in long-lasting Graves disease. Study-wide context: Graves' patients (newly diagnosed) had been on antithyroid drugs under 3 months.

The table lists this clonotype with many counts. Described time point: newly diagnosed GD, antithyroid drugs for less than 3 months. Construction of the TCR library relied on RNA isolated from PBMCs. With iRepertoire HTBI primers and Arm-PCR of CDR3 regions, TCR beta libraries were built. TCRdb reprocessed the multiplex PCR reads via MiXCR and lists one record per CDR3 protein. Counted here are around 250,000 distinct CDR3 sequences, around 19% occurring once; the ten biggest clones make up 22%. The V gene's germline CDR1 is SGHKS and CDR2 YYEKEE (reference sequence). The CDR3 runs to 16 residues. With 5 bases clipped from V and 3 bases from J, the junction kept 9 bases outside the gene matches.

The material sequenced was peripheral blood mononuclear cells (PBMCs), taken at new diagnosis, from a patient treated with antithyroid drugs. This chain joins TRBV5-5 and TRBJ2-3; 10 positions match TRBD1. This TCR came from a female donor with Graves disease. The CDR3 DNA is TGTGCCAGCAGGCGGAGACAGGGGGCGGGAACAGATACGCAGTATTTT. It encodes CASRRRQGAGTDTQYF.